Below, 9 T cell receptor beta chains from the same sample are listed, as sequenced in a study of regulatory T cells in long-lasting Graves disease. Time point here: newly diagnosed GD, antithyroid drugs for less than 3 months. After RNA was extracted from PBMCs, the TCR library was made from it. Assembly of TCR beta libraries relied on iRepertoire HTBI primers together with Arm-PCR of CDR3 regions. TCRdb itself ran the multiplex PCR reads through MiXCR, one entry per CDR3 protein. The table includes roughly 420,000 distinct CDR3 sequences, roughly 15% detected once. These records were also assigned to another study, of T cells in Graves' hyperthyroidism and ophthalmopathy.

The sequencing here drew on peripheral blood mononuclear cells (PBMCs), taken at new diagnosis, from a patient treated with antithyroid drugs. The origin of the receptors is a woman aged 45-65 years with Graves disease.

The V gene is TRBV10-3, the J gene TRBJ1-1, with a possible D match to TRBD1 (5 bases). This CDR3 comprises 12 residues. In germline, CDR1 is ENHRY, CDR2 SYGVKD. V lost 10 bases, J lost 1 base, and 10 bases lay in between. The CDR3: CATQGGNTEAFF. CDR3 nucleotide sequence: TGTGCCACCCAGGGAGGGAACACTGAAGCTTTCTTT.

This clonotype was detected ten times or more. The genes are TRBV11-2 and TRBJ2-4; D remains unclear. The ends were cut back, 5 bases at V and 5 bases at J, with 4 bases in the middle. Germline CDR1 is SGHAT and CDR2 is FQNNGV. The CDR3 contains 11 residues. CDR3 DNA sequence: TGTGCCAGCAGCCCTGAAAACATTCAGTACTTC. Translating gives CASSPENIQYF.

This clonotype appeared many times. The genes are TRBV20-1 and TRBJ2-5; D might be TRBD1 or TRBD2, each matching 5 bases. V gave up 5 bases and J gave up 2 bases, with 15 bases separating them. Germline values: CDR1 DFQATT, CDR2 SNEGSKA (reference sequence). CDR3 length: 14 residues. The CDR3: CSADTEGPQETQYF. Written as DNA, the CDR3 is TGCAGTGCTGATACCGAGGGACCACAAGAGACCCAGTACTTC.

V gene TRBV7-2 combines with J gene TRBJ1-6, with 8 bases matching TRBD1. CDR1 and CDR2 from the germline V gene are SGHTA and FQGNSA. The CDR3 runs to 15 residues. With 3 bases clipped from V and 7 bases from J, the junction kept 5 bases outside the gene matches. The CDR3 region is CASSFSGQGNSPLHF. The CDR3 DNA reads TGTGCCAGCAGCTTCTCTGGACAGGGAAATTCACCCCTCCACTTT.

The chain joins TRBV27 to TRBJ2-7; D possibly corresponds to TRBD1 (6 bases). Germline V lookup: CDR1 MNHEY, CDR2 SMNVEV (reference sequence). This CDR3 region has 16 residues. The V end lost 5 bases, the J end lost 2 bases, and 19 bases lay between the germline ends. CDR3 bases: TGTGCCAGCAGTGATAACAGGGACCCATTTACCTACGAGCAGTACTTC. Encoded protein: CASSDNRDPFTYEQYF.

The chain uses TRBV7-2 and TRBJ2-2, with TRBD2 matching 12 bases. With V trimmed by 2 bases and J by 6 bases, 4 bases remained unmatched. The CDR3 is 16 amino acids. The germline CDR1 and CDR2 sequences are SGHTA and FQGNSA. The CDR3 sequence is CASSLFSSGRAGELFF. The DNA for the CDR3 is TGTGCCAGCAGCTTATTTTCTAGCGGGAGGGCCGGGGAGCTGTTTTTT.

This clonotype was counted many times. The chain has TRBV12-3 or TRBV12-4 and TRBJ2-7; D possibly corresponds to TRBD2 (5 bases). Trimming removed 4 bases from V and 7 bases from J, with 20 bases in between. CDR3 length equals 15 residues. The CDR3 here is CASSSPLGSLAEQYF. Written as DNA, the CDR3 is TGTGCCAGCAGTTCCCCATTAGGGAGTTTGGCGGAGCAGTACTTC.

This clonotype was observed many times. This chain's CDR3 is CASTAGGFLDTQYF. The CDR3 DNA follows: TGTGCCAGCACAGCGGGAGGTTTTTTAGATACGCAGTATTTT. J is TRBJ2-3 and V is TRBV28, with TRBD2 matching over 9 bases. The V gene end was trimmed by 7 bases and the J gene end by 5 bases; junction bases not matched to a gene: 7. The CDR3 is made up of 14 amino acids. Germline CDR1 reads MDHEN; CDR2 reads SYDVKM.

CDR3 nucleotide sequence: TGTGCCAGCAGCTTGGTGACTCCTCCCGGGGAGCTGTTTTTT. This gives the protein CASSLVTPPGELFF. The rearrangement uses TRBV5-8 and TRBJ2-2; D unclear. The CDR3 is made up of 14 amino acids. The V gene's germline CDR1 is SGHTS and CDR2 YDEGEE. V lost 0 bases, J lost 6 bases, and 9 bases lay in between.